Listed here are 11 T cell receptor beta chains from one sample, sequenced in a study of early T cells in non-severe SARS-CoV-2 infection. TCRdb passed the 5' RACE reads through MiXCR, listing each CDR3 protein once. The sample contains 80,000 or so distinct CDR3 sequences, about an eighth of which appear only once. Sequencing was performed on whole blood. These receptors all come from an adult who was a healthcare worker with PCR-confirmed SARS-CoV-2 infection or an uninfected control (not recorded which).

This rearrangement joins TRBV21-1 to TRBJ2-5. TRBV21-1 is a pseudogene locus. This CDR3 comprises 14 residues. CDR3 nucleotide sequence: TGTGCCAGCAGCAAAGCACCGGCTGCGGAGACCCAGTACTTC. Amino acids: CASSKAPAAETQYF.

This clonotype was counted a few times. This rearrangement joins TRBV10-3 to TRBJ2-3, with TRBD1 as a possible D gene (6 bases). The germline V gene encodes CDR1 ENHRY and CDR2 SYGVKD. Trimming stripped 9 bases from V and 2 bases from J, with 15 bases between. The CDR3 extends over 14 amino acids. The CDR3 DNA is TGTGCCATTTCCTTCCAGGGGCCCACAGATACGCAGTATTTT. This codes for CAISFQGPTDTQYF.

CDR3: CASSPMDRGDPDTQYF. CDR3 nucleotide sequence: TGTGCCAGCTCACCCATGGACAGGGGGGACCCCGATACGCAGTATTTT. The chain employs TRBV18 and TRBJ2-3, with 10 positions matching TRBD1. This CDR3 spans 16 amino acids. The ends lost 3 bases at V and 6 bases at J; junction bases unmatched: 9. In germline, CDR1 is KGHSH, CDR2 LQKENI.

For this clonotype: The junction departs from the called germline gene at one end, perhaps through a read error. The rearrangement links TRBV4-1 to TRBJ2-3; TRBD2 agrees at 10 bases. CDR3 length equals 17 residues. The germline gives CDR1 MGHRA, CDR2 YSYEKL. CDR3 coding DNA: TGCGCCAGCAACCAAAAAACCGGGACTAGCGTGGCAGATACGCAGTATTTT. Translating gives CASNQKTGTSVADTQYF.

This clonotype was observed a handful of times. This CDR3 reads CASSYSISGMVDGYTF. DNA of the CDR3: TGTGCCAGCAGTTACTCGATTTCGGGGATGGTCGATGGCTACACCTTC. This chain connects TRBV6-2 or TRBV6-3 to TRBJ1-2; D unclear. The CDR3 loop spans 16 amino acids. The V end lost 0 bases, the J end lost 6 bases, and 17 bases lay between the germline ends. Looked up from germline, CDR1 is MNHEY and CDR2 is SVGEGT.

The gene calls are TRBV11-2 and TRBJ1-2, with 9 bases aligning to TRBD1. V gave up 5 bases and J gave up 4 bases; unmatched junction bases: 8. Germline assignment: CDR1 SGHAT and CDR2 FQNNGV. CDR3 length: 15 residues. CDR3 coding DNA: TGTGCCAGCAGCCTATGGACAGGGGCGGGCTATGGCTACACCTTC. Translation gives CASSLWTGAGYGYTF. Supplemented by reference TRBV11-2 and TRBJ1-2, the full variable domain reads EAGVAQSPRYKIIEKRQSVAFWCNPISGHATLYWYQQILGQGPKLLIQFQNNGVVDDSQLPKDRFSAERLKGVDSTLKIQPAKLEDSAVYLCASSLWTGAGYGYTFGSGTRLTVV.

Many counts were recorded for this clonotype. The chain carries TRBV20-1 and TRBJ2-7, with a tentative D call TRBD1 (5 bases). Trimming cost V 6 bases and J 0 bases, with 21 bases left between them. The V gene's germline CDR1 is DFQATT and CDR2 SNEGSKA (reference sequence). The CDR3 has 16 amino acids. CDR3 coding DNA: TGCAGTGCCGCAAGATCAGGGTTACCAAGCTCCTACGAGCAGTACTTC. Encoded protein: CSAARSGLPSSYEQYF.

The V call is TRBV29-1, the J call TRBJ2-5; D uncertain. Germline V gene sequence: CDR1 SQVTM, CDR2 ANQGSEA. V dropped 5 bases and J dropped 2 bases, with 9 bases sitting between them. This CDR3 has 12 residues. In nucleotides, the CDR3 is TGCAGCGTTCTCTTGGAACAAGAGACCCAGTACTTC. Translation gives CSVLLEQETQYF.

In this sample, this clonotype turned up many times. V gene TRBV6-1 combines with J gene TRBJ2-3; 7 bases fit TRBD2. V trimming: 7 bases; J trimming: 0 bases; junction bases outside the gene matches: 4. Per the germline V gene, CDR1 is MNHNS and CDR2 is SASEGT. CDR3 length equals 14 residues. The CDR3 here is CASKTSDSTDTQYF. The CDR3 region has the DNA TGTGCCAGCAAAACTAGCGATAGCACAGATACGCAGTATTTT.

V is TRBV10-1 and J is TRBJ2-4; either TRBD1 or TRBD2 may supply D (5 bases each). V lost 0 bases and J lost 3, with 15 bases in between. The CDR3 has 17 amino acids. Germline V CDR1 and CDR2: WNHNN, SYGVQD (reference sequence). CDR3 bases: TGCGCCAGCAGTGAGTCAGTATCGGGACGGGGCAAAAACATTCAGTACTTC. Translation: CASSESVSGRGKNIQYF.

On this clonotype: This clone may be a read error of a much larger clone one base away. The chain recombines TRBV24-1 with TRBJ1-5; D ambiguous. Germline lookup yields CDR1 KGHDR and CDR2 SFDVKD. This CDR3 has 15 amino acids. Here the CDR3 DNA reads TGTGCCATCAGTGATGGTGGAGGACGGAATCAGCCCCAGCATTTT. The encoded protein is CAISDGGGRNQPQHF.